The 20 T cell receptor beta chains reported below all come from one sample, sequenced in a study of T cell responses to AZD1222 COVID-19 vaccine. The repertoire was sequenced with immunoSEQ multiplex PCR; TCRdb's copy has only in-frame clones and lacks some. The sample shows some 120,000 clones, 70% to 85% of them seen only once. Material: peripheral blood, obtained 28 days after the second AZD1222 dose. The receptors were sampled from an adult who received the AZD1222 COVID-19 vaccine.

This sequence joins TRBV2 and TRBJ2-5; possible D gene TRBD1, 6 bases. Germline CDR1 SNHLY, CDR2 FYNNEI. The CDR3 spans 14 residues. V lost 7 bases and J 5 bases, leaving 17 bases between the germline ends. Here the CDR3 DNA reads TGTGCCAGCAATCCCTCCCGAACAGGGGAGACCCAGTACTTC. This codes for CASNPSRTGETQYF. The full variable domain, in which reference TRBV2 and TRBJ2-5 provide the parts outside the CDR3, is EPEVTQTPSHQVTQMGQEVILRCVPISNHLYFYWYRQILGQKVEFLVSFYNNEISEKSEIFDDQFSVERPDGSNFTLKIRSTKLEDSAMYFCASNPSRTGETQYFGPGTRLLVL.

This clone was counted a single time. V usage is TRBV3-1 (or the pseudogene TRBV3-2) and J usage is TRBJ2-3; D gene ambiguous. Germline V gene sequence: CDR1 LGHDT, CDR2 YNNKEL (reference sequence). The V gene lost 3 bases and the J gene lost 5 bases, with 6 bases spanning the gap. The CDR3 sequence is 12 residues long. CDR3 in DNA: TGTGCCAGCAGCCATCTGGAAGATACGCAGTATTTT. Its translation is CASSHLEDTQYF.

This clone came up once. The chain has TRBV18 and TRBJ1-1, with no clear D. The germline V and J ends were trimmed by 2 bases and 1 base, with 8 bases remaining between them. This CDR3 has 14 residues. The germline CDR1 and CDR2 sequences are KGHSH and LQKENI. The CDR3: CASSPIQQNTEAFF. The CDR3 DNA follows: TGTGCCAGCTCACCAATACAGCAGAACACTGAAGCTTTCTTT.

V gene TRBV7-2 combines with J gene TRBJ2-1; 7 bases map to TRBD1. Germline V gene data show CDR1 as SGHTA and CDR2 as FQGNSA. The CDR3 totals 16 residues. J was trimmed by 7 bases and V by 3 bases; bases with no gene match: 12. The CDR3 DNA is TGTGCCAGCAGCTTGGTCCCTGGACAGGAGTTTAATGAGCAGTTCTTC. Its translation: CASSLVPGQEFNEQFF.

The chain carries TRBV3-1 (or the pseudogene TRBV3-2) and TRBJ1-5; a possible D gene is TRBD1 (5 bases). V shed 0 bases and J shed 4 bases, with 13 bases lying between them. This CDR3 comprises 16 residues. The germline V gene encodes CDR1 LGHDT and CDR2 YNNKEL (reference sequence). CDR3 sequence: CASSQESGSQNQPQHF. DNA for the CDR3: TGTGCCAGCAGCCAAGAGTCAGGGAGTCAGAATCAGCCCCAGCATTTT.

This rearrangement joins TRBV6-5 to TRBJ1-3; D is unresolved. V lost 7 bases, J lost 6 bases, and 16 bases lay in between. The CDR3 spans 14 residues. Germline V CDR1 and CDR2: MNHEY, SVGAGI. The CDR3 sequence is CASNGAAQLNTIYF. DNA for the CDR3: TGTGCCAGCAACGGTGCGGCTCAACTAAACACCATATATTTT.

This clone was observed a single time. Written as DNA, the CDR3 is TGTGCCAGCAGTTTGATTGGGGACTCCAACTATGGCTACACCTTC. Residues: CASSLIGDSNYGYTF. The chain has TRBV27 and TRBJ1-2, with D maybe TRBD1 (5 bases). CDR1 is MNHEY, CDR2 SMNVEV, per germline (reference sequence). The CDR3 has 15 residues. Trimming shortened V by 3 bases and J by 2 bases, and 13 bases separated the two germline ends.

The rearrangement joins TRBV19 to TRBJ2-7; TRBD1 is a possible D gene (6 bases). V dropped 5 bases and J dropped 3 bases, with 17 bases sitting between them. This CDR3 contains 15 residues. Per germline, CDR1 LNHDA and CDR2 SQIVND (reference sequence). For the CDR3, the DNA is TGTGCCAGTAGTCTCCGACAGGATGTGATCTACGAGCAGTACTTC. Translating gives CASSLRQDVIYEQYF.

The chain uses TRBV24-1 and TRBJ2-3; 9 bases match TRBD2. Unmatched junction bases numbered 5, after V lost 1 base and J lost 4 bases. The CDR3 has 16 residues. CDR1 and CDR2 (germline): KGHDR, SFDVKD. CDR3 sequence (DNA): TGTGCCACCAGTGATTTAACAGCGGGAGGCGCAGATACGCAGTATTTT. Encoded protein: CATSDLTAGGADTQYF.

The chain carries TRBV28 and TRBJ2-1, with D unclear. Germline lookup yields CDR1 MDHEN and CDR2 SYDVKM. The CDR3 consists of 14 residues. With 4 bases removed from V and 1 base from J, the gap between germline ends came to 8 bases. The CDR3 DNA is TGTGCCAGCAGTTCCGCTGGATCCTACAATGAGCAGTTCTTC. As protein: CASSSAGSYNEQFF.

The chain is built from TRBV11-2 and TRBJ2-1; TRBD1 or TRBD2 may be the D gene (5 bases each). In germline, CDR1 is SGHAT, CDR2 FQNNGV. V was trimmed by 5 bases and J by 4 bases, leaving 15 bases between them. CDR3 length: 15 amino acids. The CDR3 coding sequence is TGTGCCAGCAGCATTGAGGGGCCCCTATACAATGAGCAGTTCTTC. Translated: CASSIEGPLYNEQFF. Drawing the rest from reference TRBV11-2 and TRBJ2-1, the complete variable domain is EAGVAQSPRYKIIEKRQSVAFWCNPISGHATLYWYQQILGQGPKLLIQFQNNGVVDDSQLPKDRFSAERLKGVDSTLKIQPAKLEDSAVYLCASSIEGPLYNEQFFGPGTRLTVL.

The chain uses TRBV6-2 or TRBV6-3 and TRBJ2-3; no firm D call. Germline CDR1 MNHEY, CDR2 SVGEGT. The V gene lost 6 bases and the J gene lost 6 bases, with 13 bases spanning the gap. CDR3 length: 13 residues. CDR3 nucleotide sequence: TGTGCCAGCAGCCCCGGCGGTGTGGATACGCAGTATTTT. Protein: CASSPGGVDTQYF.

The chain carries TRBV29-1 and TRBJ2-5; no reliable D call. The CDR3 totals 16 residues. Germline CDR1 and CDR2: SQVTM and ANQGSEA. With 3 bases removed from V and 1 base from J, the gap between germline ends came to 18 bases. CDR3 protein: CSVELLLPGRQETQYF. For the CDR3, the DNA is TGCAGCGTTGAGCTTCTACTTCCCGGACGCCAAGAGACCCAGTACTTC.

The J gene is TRBJ2-2, the V gene TRBV5-1, with D tentatively TRBD1 (6 bases). Trimming shortened V by 4 bases and J by 1 base, and 11 bases separated the two germline ends. The V gene's germline CDR1 is SGHRS and CDR2 YFSETQ. The CDR3 runs 15 residues. Written as DNA, the CDR3 is TGCGCCAGCAGCATTGGACAGTTGAACACCGGGGAGCTGTTTTTT. Protein: CASSIGQLNTGELFF.

This chain joins TRBV6-4 and TRBJ2-7; TRBD2 matches at 8 bases. This CDR3 spans 13 amino acids. The germline V gene encodes CDR1 MRHNA and CDR2 SNTAGT. V was pared by 6 bases and J by 3 bases, with 4 bases of the junction left unmatched. The CDR3 is CASSALAGYEQYF. The CDR3 coding sequence is TGTGCCAGCAGCGCCCTAGCGGGCTACGAGCAGTACTTC.

This sequence joins TRBV27 and TRBJ1-2, with D possibly TRBD1 on 5 matching bases. The germline gives CDR1 MNHEY, CDR2 SMNVEV (reference sequence). The CDR3 contains 14 residues. The ends were cut back, 2 bases at V and 6 bases at J, with 13 bases in the middle. The CDR3 loop is CASSLQGFSNGYTF. CDR3 bases: TGTGCCAGCAGTTTACAGGGATTTTCCAATGGCTACACCTTC.

A few counts support this clone. The CDR3 region has the DNA TGTGCCAGCAAAGGGGAGCGGACGGTCAACTATGGCTACACCTTC. It specifies CASKGERTVNYGYTF. The rearrangement joins TRBV27 to TRBJ1-2, with a possible D match to TRBD1 (5 bases). Trimming pared 7 bases from V and 2 bases from J, leaving 17 bases between. CDR1 is MNHEY and CDR2 is SMNVEV in the germline V gene (reference sequence). The CDR3 extends over 15 amino acids.

This clone was picked up a small number of times. The CDR3 protein is CASSQPCRYGRGISQPQHF. The CDR3 region has the DNA TGCGCCAGCAGTCAACCGTGTAGGTACGGAAGGGGCATCAGTCAGCCCCAGCATTTT. The rearrangement joins TRBV23-1 to TRBJ1-5, with D perhaps TRBD1 (5 bases). TRBV23-1 is an open reading frame whose function is uncertain. The CDR3 has 19 residues. V was shortened by 2 bases and J by 6 bases, with 26 bases between the two germline ends.

The V call is TRBV24-1, the J call TRBJ2-1, with D perhaps matching TRBD1 (6 bases). Germline V gene data show CDR1 as KGHDR and CDR2 as SFDVKD. This CDR3 contains 16 residues. Trimming took off 1 base at V and 5 bases at J, with 14 bases between the two ends. Here the CDR3 reads CATSDLQGDKNNEQFF. The CDR3 DNA reads TGTGCCACCAGTGATTTACAGGGTGACAAGAACAATGAGCAGTTCTTC.

This clone was detected only a few times. The chain carries TRBV18 and TRBJ2-2, with unresolved D. Germline assignment: CDR1 KGHSH and CDR2 LQKENI. V lost 1 base to trimming and J lost 2 bases, with 14 bases between them. The CDR3 sequence is 17 residues long. CDR3: CASSPQVNRPNTGELFF. The CDR3 DNA sequence: TGTGCCAGCTCACCACAGGTGAACCGACCAAACACCGGGGAGCTGTTTTTT.